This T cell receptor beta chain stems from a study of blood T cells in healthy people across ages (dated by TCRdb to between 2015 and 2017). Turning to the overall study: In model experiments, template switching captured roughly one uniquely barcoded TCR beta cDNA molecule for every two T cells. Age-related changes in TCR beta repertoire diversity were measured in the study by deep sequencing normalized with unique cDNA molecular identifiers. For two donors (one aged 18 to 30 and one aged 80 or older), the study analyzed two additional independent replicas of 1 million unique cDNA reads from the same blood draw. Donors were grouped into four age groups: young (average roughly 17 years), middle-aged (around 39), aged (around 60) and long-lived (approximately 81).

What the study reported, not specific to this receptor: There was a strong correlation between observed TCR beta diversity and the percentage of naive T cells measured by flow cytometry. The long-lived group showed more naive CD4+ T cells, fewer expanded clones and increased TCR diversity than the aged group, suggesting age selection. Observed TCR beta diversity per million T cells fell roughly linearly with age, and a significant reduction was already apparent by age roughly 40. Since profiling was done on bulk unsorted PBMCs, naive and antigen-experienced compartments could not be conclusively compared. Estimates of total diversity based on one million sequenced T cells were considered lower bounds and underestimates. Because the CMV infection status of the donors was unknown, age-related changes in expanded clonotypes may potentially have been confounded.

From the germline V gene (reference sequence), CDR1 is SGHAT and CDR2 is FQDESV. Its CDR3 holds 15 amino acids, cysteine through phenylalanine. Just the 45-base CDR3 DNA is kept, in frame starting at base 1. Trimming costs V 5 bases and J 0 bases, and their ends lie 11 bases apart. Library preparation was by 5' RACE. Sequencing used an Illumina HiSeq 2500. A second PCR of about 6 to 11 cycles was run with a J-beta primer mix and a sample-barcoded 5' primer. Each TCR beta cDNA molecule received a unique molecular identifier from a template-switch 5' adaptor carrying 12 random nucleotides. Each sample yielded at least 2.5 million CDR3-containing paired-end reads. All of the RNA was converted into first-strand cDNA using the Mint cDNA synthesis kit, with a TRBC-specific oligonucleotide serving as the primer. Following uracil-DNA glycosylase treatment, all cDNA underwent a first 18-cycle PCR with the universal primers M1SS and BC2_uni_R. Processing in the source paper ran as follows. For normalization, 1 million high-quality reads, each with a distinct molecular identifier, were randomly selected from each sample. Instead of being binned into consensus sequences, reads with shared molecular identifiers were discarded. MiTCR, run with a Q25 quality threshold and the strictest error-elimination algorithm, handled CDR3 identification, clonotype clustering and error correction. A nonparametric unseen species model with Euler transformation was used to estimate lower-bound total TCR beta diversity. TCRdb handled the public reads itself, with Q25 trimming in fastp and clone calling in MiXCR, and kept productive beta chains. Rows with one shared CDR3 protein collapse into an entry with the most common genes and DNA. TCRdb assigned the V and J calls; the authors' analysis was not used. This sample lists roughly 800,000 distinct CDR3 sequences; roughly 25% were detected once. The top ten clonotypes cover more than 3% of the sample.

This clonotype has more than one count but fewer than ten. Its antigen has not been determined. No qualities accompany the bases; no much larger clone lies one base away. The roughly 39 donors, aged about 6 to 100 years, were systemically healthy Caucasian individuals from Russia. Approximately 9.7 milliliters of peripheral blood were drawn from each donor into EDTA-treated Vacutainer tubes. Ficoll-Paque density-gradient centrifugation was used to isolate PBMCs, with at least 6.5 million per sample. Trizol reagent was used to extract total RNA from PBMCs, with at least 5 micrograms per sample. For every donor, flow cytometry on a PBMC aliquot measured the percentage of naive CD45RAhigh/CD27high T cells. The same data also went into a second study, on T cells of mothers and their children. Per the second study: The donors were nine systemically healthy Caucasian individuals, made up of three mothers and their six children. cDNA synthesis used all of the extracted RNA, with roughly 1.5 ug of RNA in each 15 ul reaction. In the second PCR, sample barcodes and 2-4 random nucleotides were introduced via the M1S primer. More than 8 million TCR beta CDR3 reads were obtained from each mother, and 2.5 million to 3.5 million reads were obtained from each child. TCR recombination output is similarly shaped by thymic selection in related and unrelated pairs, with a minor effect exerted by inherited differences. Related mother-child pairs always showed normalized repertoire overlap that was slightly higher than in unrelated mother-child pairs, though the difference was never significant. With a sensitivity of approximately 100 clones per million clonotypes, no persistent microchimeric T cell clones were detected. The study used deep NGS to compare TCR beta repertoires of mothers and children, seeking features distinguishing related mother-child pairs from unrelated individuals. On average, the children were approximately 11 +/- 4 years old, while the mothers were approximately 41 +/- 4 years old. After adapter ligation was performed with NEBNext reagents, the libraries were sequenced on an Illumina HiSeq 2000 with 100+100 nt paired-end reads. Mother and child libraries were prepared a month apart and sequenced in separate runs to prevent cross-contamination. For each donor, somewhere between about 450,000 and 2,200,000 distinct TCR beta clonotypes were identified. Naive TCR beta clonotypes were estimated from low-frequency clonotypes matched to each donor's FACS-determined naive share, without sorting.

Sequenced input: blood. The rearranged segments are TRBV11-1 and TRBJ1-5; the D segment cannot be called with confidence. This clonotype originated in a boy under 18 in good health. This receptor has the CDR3 CASSRGPNSNQPQHF. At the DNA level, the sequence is TGTGCCAGCAGCCGAGGACCGAATAGCAATCAGCCCCAGCATTTT.